This TCR beta chain was captured in a study of response to subunit inactivated influenza vaccine. Study outcomes and limitations: That few new T cells are recruited by each seasonal influenza vaccination was the authors' suggestion.

As for this clonotype: Its antigen is as yet unknown.

TCRdb fed the RT-PCR reads into MiXCR, producing one record per CDR3 protein. The sample contains 750,000 to 850,000 distinct CDR3 sequences, under 20% of which appear only once. This CDR3 contains 15 residues. The germline V gene has CDR1 MNHEY and CDR2 SVGEGT. The V gene lost 6 bases and the J gene lost 3 bases, with 18 bases spanning the gap. This material consisted of PBMCs from blood, taken roughly 5 days after vaccination. This chain joins TRBV6-2 or TRBV6-3 and TRBJ2-7; tentative D call: TRBD1 (6 bases). This TCR was recovered from a man between 50 and 59 years old who received an inactivated influenza vaccine. The CDR3 here is CASSQGKRPIYEQYF. In nucleotides, the CDR3 is TGTGCCAGCAGCCAGGGGAAACGACCAATCTACGAGCAGTACTTC.